The 2 T cell receptor beta chains below all came from one sample that was sequenced in a study of cytomegalovirus exposure and HLA in healthy donors. The study ran its PCR with 60 Vbeta and 13 Jbeta primers. The protocol was immunoSEQ multiplex PCR, while the TCRdb copy is restricted to in-frame clones and leaves out a portion. Altogether 140,000 or so clones are present, roughly 80% being singletons, with the ten largest covering around 1.9%. The sequenced sample was PBMCs. Every receptor here comes from a woman between 40 and 50 years old in good health and CMV-seronegative.

The chain carries TRBV27 and TRBJ2-2; 7 positions match TRBD2. Trimming at V came to 10 bases and at J to 6 bases, leaving 11 bases not matched to a gene. CDR1 and CDR2 from the germline V gene are MNHEY and SMNVEV (reference sequence). This CDR3 contains 14 residues. CDR3 in DNA: TGTGCCACCCTCCGACTAGCAACCTCCGGGGAGCTGTTTTTT. Its translation is CATLRLATSGELFF.

The chain joins TRBV7-9 to TRBJ1-2, with D possibly TRBD1 on 5 matching bases. Germline V gene lookup returns CDR1 SEHNR and CDR2 FQNEAQ (reference sequence). Trimming took 7 bases from V and 5 from J, leaving 11 bases between them. The CDR3 is made up of 12 amino acids. CDR3 nucleotides: TGTGCCAGCACCCCCGACAGTTATGGCTACACCTTC. Protein sequence: CASTPDSYGYTF.